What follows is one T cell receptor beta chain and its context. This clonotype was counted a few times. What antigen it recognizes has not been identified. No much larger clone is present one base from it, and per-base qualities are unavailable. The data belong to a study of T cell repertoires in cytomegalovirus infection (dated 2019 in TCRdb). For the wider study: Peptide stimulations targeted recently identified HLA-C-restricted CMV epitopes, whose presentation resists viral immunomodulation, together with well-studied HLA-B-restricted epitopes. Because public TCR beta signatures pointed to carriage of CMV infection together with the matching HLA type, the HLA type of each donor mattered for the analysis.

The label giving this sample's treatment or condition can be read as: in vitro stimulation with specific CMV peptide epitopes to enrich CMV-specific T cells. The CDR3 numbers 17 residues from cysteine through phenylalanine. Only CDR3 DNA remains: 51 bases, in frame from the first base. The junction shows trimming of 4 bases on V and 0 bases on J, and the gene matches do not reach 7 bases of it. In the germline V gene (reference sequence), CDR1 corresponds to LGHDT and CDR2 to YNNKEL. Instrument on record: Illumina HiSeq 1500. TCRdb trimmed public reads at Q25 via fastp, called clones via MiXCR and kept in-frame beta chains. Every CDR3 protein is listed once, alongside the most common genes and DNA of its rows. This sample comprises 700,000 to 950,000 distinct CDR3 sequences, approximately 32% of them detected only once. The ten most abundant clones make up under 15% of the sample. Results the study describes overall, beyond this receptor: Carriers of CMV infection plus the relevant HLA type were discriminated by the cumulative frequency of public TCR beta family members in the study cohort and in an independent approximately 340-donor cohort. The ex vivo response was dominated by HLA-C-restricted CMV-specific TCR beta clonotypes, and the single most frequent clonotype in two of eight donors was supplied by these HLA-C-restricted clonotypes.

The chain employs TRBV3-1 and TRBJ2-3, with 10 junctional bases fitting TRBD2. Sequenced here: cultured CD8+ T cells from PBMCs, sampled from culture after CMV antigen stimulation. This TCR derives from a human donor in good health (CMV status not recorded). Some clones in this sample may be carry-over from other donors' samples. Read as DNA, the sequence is TGTGCCAGCAGCCCTTCTCCGGGACTAGCGAGCACAGATACGCAGTATTTT. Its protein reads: CASSPSPGLASTDTQYF.